This T cell receptor beta chain was sequenced for a study of cytomegalovirus exposure and HLA in healthy donors. As for the study in general: A data release that came early held tens of millions of unique TCRs from HLA-typed donors. Most genotyped donors, 81% of more than 300, had Caucasian-associated genetic ancestry.

Amplification used 60 Vbeta primers and 13 Jbeta primers. Profiling relied on immunoSEQ multiplex PCR, and the TCRdb table lists in-frame clones only, not all of them. The sample consists of about 160,000 clones, roughly 80% of them appearing once. Germline lookup yields CDR1 MGHRA and CDR2 YSYEKL. The CDR3 sequence is 14 residues long. Trimming pared 1 base from V and 7 bases from J, leaving 10 bases between. This chain links TRBV4-1 with TRBJ1-4, with D perhaps TRBD1 (5 bases). The sample comprised PBMCs. The source is a male donor in good health and CMV-seropositive. CDR3 coding DNA: TGCGCCAGCAGCCAAGGAATGGGGCCTGAAAAACTGTTTTTT. It translates to CASSQGMGPEKLFF.